The clone carrying this T cell receptor beta chain came up many times. Its target is unknown. The study left out patients who had uncontrolled infection, other autoimmune disease, pregnancy or lactation. Orbital computed tomography and thyroid ultrasound, together with serum TRAb and thyroxine and clinical symptoms, were used for diagnoses. These data belong to a study of T cells in Graves' hyperthyroidism and ophthalmopathy. Whole-study results and caveats: Stable hyperthyroidism and ophthalmopathy were separated using 13 V-J signatures.

The CDR3 has 16 amino acids. Germline CDR1 is MNHNS and CDR2 is SASEGT. V shed 5 bases and J 1 base; nucleotides not matched to a gene: 10. TCR beta CDR3 region amplification was performed from RNA transcripts. TCR CDR3 regions were first amplified by RT-PCR with HTBI primers. From the multiplex PCR reads, TCRdb called clonotypes with MiXCR, one entry per CDR3 protein. The table lists some 650,000 distinct CDR3 sequences, 15% to 20% of them singletons, with roughly 3.5% in the top ten. V and J are TRBV6-1 and TRBJ2-7; 8 bases match TRBD1. The TCR originated in a middle-aged woman with Graves' ophthalmopathy. The sample comprised blood. CDR3 coding DNA: TGTGCCAGCAGTCCGAATGACAGGGGATTTTCCTACGAGCAGTACTTC. The encoded protein is CASSPNDRGFSYEQYF.